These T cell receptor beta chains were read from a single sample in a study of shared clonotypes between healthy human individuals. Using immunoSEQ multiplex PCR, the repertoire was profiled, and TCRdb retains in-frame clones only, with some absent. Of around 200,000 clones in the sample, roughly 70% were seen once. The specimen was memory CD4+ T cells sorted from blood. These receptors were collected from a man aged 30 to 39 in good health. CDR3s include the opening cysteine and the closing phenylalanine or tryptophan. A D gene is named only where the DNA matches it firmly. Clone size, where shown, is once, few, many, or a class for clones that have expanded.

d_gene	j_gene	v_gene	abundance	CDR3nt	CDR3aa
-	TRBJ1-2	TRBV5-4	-	TGTGCCAGCAGCTTGTCGGGACGCATTTCCCTCTATGGCTACACCTTC	CASSLSGRISLYGYTF
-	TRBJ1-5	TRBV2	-	TGTGCCAGCTCTGCTAATAGCAATCAGCCCCAGCATTTT	CASSANSNQPQHF
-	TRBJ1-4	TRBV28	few	TGTGCCAGCAGTTTAATGGGCAGTCGGAATGAAAAACTGTTTTTT	CASSLMGSRNEKLFF
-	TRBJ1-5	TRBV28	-	TGTGCCAGCAGTCCCGTCTTGATCACTAGCAATCAGCCCCAGCATTTT	CASSPVLITSNQPQHF
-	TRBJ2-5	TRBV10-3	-	TGTGCCATCAGTGCGGAGTACCAAGAGACCCAGTACTTC	CAISAEYQETQYF
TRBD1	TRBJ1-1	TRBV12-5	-	TGTGCTAGTGGTTTGGACAGGGGGCTAAACACTGAAGCTTTCTTT	CASGLDRGLNTEAFF
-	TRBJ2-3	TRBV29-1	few	TGCAGTAAAATGAGCACAGATACGCAGTATTTT	CSKMSTDTQYF
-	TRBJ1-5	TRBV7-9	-	TGTGCCAGCAGCACCTCCGGGACAAGCAATCAGCCCCAGCATTTT	CASSTSGTSNQPQHF
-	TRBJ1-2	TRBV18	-	TGTGCCAGCTCACCACGACAGAATAACTATGGCTACACCTTC	CASSPRQNNYGYTF
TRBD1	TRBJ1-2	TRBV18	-	TGTGCCAGCTCACCTTCGGGACAGATGAACTATGGCTACACCTTC	CASSPSGQMNYGYTF
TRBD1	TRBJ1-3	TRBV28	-	TGTGCCAGCAGCACCCACAGGGGGGGAAACACCATATATTTT	CASSTHRGGNTIYF
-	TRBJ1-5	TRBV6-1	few	TGTGCCAGCAGGCGGACAGTCGATCAGCCCCAGCATTTT	CASRRTVDQPQHF
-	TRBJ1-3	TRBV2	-	TGTGCCAGCAGTGAACGGACCTCTGGAAACACCATATATTTT	CASSERTSGNTIYF
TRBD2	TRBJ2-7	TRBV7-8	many	TGTGCCAGCAGCCAACCGACTAGCGGGAGTGGAGAGCAGTACTTC	CASSQPTSGSGEQYF
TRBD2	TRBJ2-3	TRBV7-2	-	TGTGCCAGCAGCCAACTAGCGGGAGTGTCAGATACGCAGTATTTT	CASSQLAGVSDTQYF
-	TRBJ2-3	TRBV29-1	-	TGCAGCTTTAGGGGCTCCTTCCCTTTGACCACAGATACGCAGTATTTT	CSFRGSFPLTTDTQYF
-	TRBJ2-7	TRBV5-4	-	TGTGCCAGCAGCTTGGGTCTTAACTACGAGCAGTACTTC	CASSLGLNYEQYF
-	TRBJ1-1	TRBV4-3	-	TGCGCCAGCAGCCAAGAGGGGCAGAGCACTGAAGCTTTCTTT	CASSQEGQSTEAFF
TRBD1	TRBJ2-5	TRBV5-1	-	TGCGCCAGCAGCTTGGACGGCAGGGGGCAAGAGACCCAGTACTTC	CASSLDGRGQETQYF